Included here is one T cell receptor (beta chain) sequence, with context. Its target is unknown. This sample was included in a study of cytomegalovirus exposure and HLA in healthy donors. About the study: Earlier findings included roughly 100 million unique TCR beta sequences obtained from approximately 170 million T cells. An early data release held 80 million or so unique TCRs from HLA-typed donors. General study findings and limits: When a later analysis was performed, an Asian-associated ancestry cluster reportedly had fewer N-insertions than the roughly 700-donor mean.

Germline lookup yields CDR1 SGHAT and CDR2 FQNNGV. The CDR3 loop spans 17 amino acids. After removal of 5 bases from V and 1 base from J, the junction contained 10 bases not matched to a gene. The PCR had 60 Vbeta and 13 Jbeta primers. Per the original methods: Among the unique TCR beta chains that a later analysis counted, about 85 million in all, 10 million to 13 million were shared. The data were produced by immunoSEQ multiplex PCR, yet TCRdb's version contains in-frame clones alone and is incomplete. The V and J calls and the clone size are those of that table, but D and trimming were determined from the DNA. This table holds roughly 150,000 clones, 70% to 85% found once.

This rearrangement joins TRBV11-2 to TRBJ1-1; 10 bases line up with TRBD1. The TCR originated in a male donor in good health and CMV-seronegative. Sequencing used PBMCs. The CDR3 sequence: CASSPGQGGYGNTEAFF. The DNA for the CDR3 is TGTGCCAGCAGCCCAGGACAGGGGGGCTATGGGAACACTGAAGCTTTCTTT.